Listed below are T cell receptor beta chains from one sample, sequenced in a study of cytomegalovirus exposure and HLA in healthy donors. The data were produced by immunoSEQ multiplex PCR, yet TCRdb's version contains in-frame clones alone and is incomplete. The table has 200,000 to 250,000 clones, about 90% seen once. Sequencing input: PBMCs. The receptor set was obtained from a man aged 18 to 29 in good health and CMV-seropositive. Both conserved end residues are part of each CDR3. A D gene is named only where the DNA matches it firmly. Expanded clones get a size class; other rows say once, few or many, or leave the size out.

TRBV6-5	.	.	TRBJ1-2	TGTGCCAGCAGAACCGTGGGGGGCGCCTCTGGCTACACCTTC	CASRTVGGASGYTF
TRBV10-1	.	.	TRBJ2-7	TGCGCCAGCCCTTCGGACAGCTACGAGCAGTACTTC	CASPSDSYEQYF
TRBV27	once	.	TRBJ2-1	TGTGCCAGTGGATCGTTGGCGGGGAATGAGCAGTTCTTC	CASGSLAGNEQFF
TRBV2	.	TRBD1	TRBJ2-7	TGTGCCAGCAGTAGGGACAGGGGGCAAGACGAGCAGTACTTC	CASSRDRGQDEQYF
TRBV2	.	TRBD1	TRBJ2-2	TGTGCCAGCACCTTAGACAGGGTGAACACCGGGGAGCTGTTTTTT	CASTLDRVNTGELFF
TRBV5-1	.	.	TRBJ2-3	TGCGCCAGCAGCGCCCCACTAGGCCCGGATACGCAGTATTTT	CASSAPLGPDTQYF
TRBV4-1	.	.	TRBJ2-1	TGCGCCAGCAGCCAGCCGGGAGCGCCTGAGCAGTTCTTC	CASSQPGAPEQFF
TRBV5-1	.	.	TRBJ2-3	TGCGCCAGCAGCTTGAGAGCCCGGGGAGATACGCAGTATTTT	CASSLRARGDTQYF
TRBV29-1	once	.	TRBJ1-1	TGCAGCGTCCTCGGGGCTACGGAAGCTTTCTTT	CSVLGATEAFF
TRBV2	.	TRBD2	TRBJ2-1	TGTGCCAGCAGTGTTCGACTAGCGGGAGGGCCCCCATATGAGCAGTTCTTC	CASSVRLAGGPPYEQFF
TRBV30	.	TRBD2	TRBJ2-5	TGTGCCTGGGGTCGGACTAGCGTGTACCAAGAGACCCAGTACTTC	CAWGRTSVYQETQYF
TRBV5-1	once	.	TRBJ2-5	TGCGCCAGCAGCTTAACAGAAGAGACCCAGTACTTC	CASSLTEETQYF
TRBV25-1	.	.	TRBJ2-3	TGTGCCAGCAGTGTGGGAAGGGGGGACGCAGATACGCAGTATTTT	CASSVGRGDADTQYF
TRBV27	.	TRBD1	TRBJ1-5	TGTGCCAGCAGGCTACAGGGGAGCAATCAGCCCCAGCATTTT	CASRLQGSNQPQHF
TRBV2	many	.	TRBJ1-5	TGTGCCAGCAGCGTGGGACGGTCCAATCAGCCCCAGCATTTT	CASSVGRSNQPQHF
TRBV10-1	.	TRBD1	TRBJ1-2	TGCGCCAGCAGCCCCAGGGGGGTAAACTATGGCTACACCTTC	CASSPRGVNYGYTF
TRBV7-3	.	TRBD2	TRBJ2-3	TGTGCCAGCAGTTCGACTAGCGGGAGAACAGATACGCAGTATTTT	CASSSTSGRTDTQYF
TRBV13	few	TRBD2	TRBJ2-7	TGTGCCAGCAGCCGGACTAGCGGGAGACACGAGCAGTACTTC	CASSRTSGRHEQYF
TRBV28	.	TRBD2	TRBJ2-3	TGTGCCAGCAGTTTATCAAGCGGGGAGCAGTATTTT	CASSLSSGEQYF
TRBV25-1	.	TRBD1	TRBJ1-6	TGTGCCAGCAGTGCCACTGGACAGGGGAATTCACCCCTCCACTTT	CASSATGQGNSPLHF
TRBV10-2	few	.	TRBJ2-3	TGCGCCAGCAGTGAAGTAATCCTGTCAGATACGCAGTATTTT	CASSEVILSDTQYF
TRBV7-2	many	.	TRBJ1-3	TGTGCCAGCAACCTCGATGGAAACACCATATATTTT	CASNLDGNTIYF
TRBV29-1	.	.	TRBJ1-1	TGCAGCGCCTTATACAGGGTGGACACTGAAGCTTTCTTT	CSALYRVDTEAFF
TRBV4-1	medium-sized	TRBD1	TRBJ2-3	TGCGCCAGCAGCCAAGATCGGCACAGGGGAGCTAGCACAGATACGCAGTATTTT	CASSQDRHRGASTDTQYF
TRBV7-8	.	.	TRBJ2-1	TGTGCCAGCAGCTCATACACGCACAATGAGCAGTTCTTC	CASSSYTHNEQFF
TRBV30	.	.	TRBJ2-7	TGTGCCTGGAGTGTACTCGGTGGGACCTACGAGCAGTACTTC	CAWSVLGGTYEQYF
TRBV7-2	.	.	TRBJ1-3	TGTGCCAGCAGCCCACCAAGGACCGGCTCTGGAAACACCATATATTTT	CASSPPRTGSGNTIYF